The source of this TCR beta chain is a study of T cell responses to AZD1222 COVID-19 vaccine. Profiling relied on immunoSEQ multiplex PCR, and the TCRdb table lists in-frame clones only, not all of them. The repertoire holds 200,000 or so clones, with around 89% as singletons. In germline, CDR1 is MDHEN, CDR2 SYDVKM. V shed 6 bases and J shed 9 bases, with 18 bases lying between them. The CDR3 is 14 amino acids. Sequencing was performed on peripheral blood, taken on day 0 of AZD1222 vaccination. The TCR sequence derives from an adult in good health. The rearrangement joins TRBV28 to TRBJ1-5; possible D gene TRBD1, 6 bases. The CDR3 region is CASRSTGTKAPQHF. The CDR3 bases are TGTGCCAGCAGGTCAACCGGGACAAAGGCGCCCCAGCATTTT.